This T cell receptor (beta chain) was retrieved from a study of human T cells and chemical hapten exposure (dated by TCRdb to about 2021). About the study as a whole: For sensitization, 2% DPC in acetone was applied to a 2 cm by 2 cm area of upper inner arm skin. Weekly therapeutic DPC doses were additionally applied to the scalp of patients throughout the roughly 26-week study period. Patch tests used Finn chambers with 0.01% DPC on the upper back, scored after 6 days by International Contact Dermatitis Research Group standards. Most of the patients in the cohort were female, and the cohort covered alopecia areata with under or over 50% scalp involvement, alopecia totalis and alopecia universalis. Libraries were pooled for sequencing, and variation in per-sample TCR yields was attributed mainly to small differences in library volumes within the pool. The study tracked peripheral blood TCR repertoire changes in vivo during primary and secondary sensitization to the hapten diphenylcyclopropenone (DPC) in alopecia patients. Patient blood was sampled pre-sensitization (week 0) and at 2, 6 and about 24 weeks after DPC sensitization. For TCR sequencing, blood came from 25 to 30 alopecia patients at anywhere from one to four time points (pre-sensitization, 2, 6 and 24 weeks).

The sample's time point label, decoded: patch test 2, 6 weeks after DPC sensitization. This specimen's treatment or condition label, per the study, means: therapeutic diphenylcyclopropenone sensitization with weekly scalp DPC. At every patch-test visit, the blood draw took place before the patch test was put on. Eligible patients were aged 18 to 70, diagnosed with alopecia, deemed suitable for DPC therapy, and excluded if pregnant. Total RNA was extracted from unfractionated whole blood that had been collected in Tempus Blood RNA tubes. About this clonotype: Its cognate antigen has yet to be identified. No quality values exist for individual bases; no much larger clone is one base distant.

Results and caveats for the whole study, not just this receptor: Expanded TCRs formed significantly more large CDR3 similarity clusters than pre-sensitization or healthy control sets, consistent with antigen-driven responses. Because every patient had alopecia, a presumed autoimmune disease, the patients' immune response might differ from that of healthy individuals. The number of TCRs above 1 in 1000 frequency did not change with DPC sensitization; there was no evidence of global repertoire structure alterations. After repeated subsampling, changes were observed in the strength of the expansion versus patch-test correlation and in the threshold at which the correlation became significant. The number of PT1 expanded TCRs positively correlated with patch test score, significant at thresholds 8, 16 and 32 but not 4.

Library method: RACE. For sequencing, a NextSeq 500 was employed. During library preparation, unique molecular identifiers were attached to individual cDNA molecules so that TCRs could be counted quantitatively and reproducibly. Both TCR alpha and TCR beta chains were sequenced from each blood RNA sample. Per the authors' processing: The median number of TCRs per sample was over 85,000, ranging from roughly 23,224 to 700,000. The Decombinator software suite was used to annotate V, J and CDR3 in the TCR reads. Every sample was subsampled to the same number of TCRs (28,000) for the PS versus PT1 abundance plots. Expanded TCRs were defined as absent before sensitization and observed at least eight times at the 2-week time point. TCRdb passed the public sequencing reads through fastp at Q25 and MiXCR, retaining productive beta sequences. Records with the same CDR3 protein are collapsed into one entry carrying the most frequent genes and DNA. The V and J calls here are based on TCRdb, not the publication. Present in this sample are about 100,000 distinct CDR3 sequences, approximately 10% of which were seen just once. Approximately 3.4% of the sample comes from the top ten.

Trimming removed 0 bases from V and 5 bases from J, leaving 17 bases between the germline ends. The CDR3 holds 17 amino acids from the cysteine to the phenylalanine. The retained sequence is limited to the CDR3, 51 bases, with the frame set at the first base. Based on the germline V gene, the CDR1 and CDR2 sequences are MGHDK and SYGVNS. Sequencing used whole blood, obtained in connection with sensitization to the hapten diphenylcyclopropenone (DPC). The chain links TRBV25-1 with TRBJ2-1; the D gene is not confidently resolved. This sequence was found in a woman aged 40 to 55 with alopecia areata. Some clones in this sample may be carry-over from other donors' samples. CDR3 reads: CASSEYLSSAAHNEQFF. The DNA sequence is as follows: TGTGCCAGCAGTGAATATTTATCGAGTGCCGCCCACAATGAGCAGTTCTTC.